Reported below is one T cell receptor (beta chain). The sample holds a few counts of this clone. Its binding antigen is unknown. No base quality values were provided; no much bigger clone lies one nucleotide off. This record comes from a study of cytomegalovirus exposure and HLA in healthy donors (dated by TCRdb to about 2017). Turning to the overall study: According to an earlier analysis of a few hundred of the donors, about 170 million T cells yielded 117 million unique TCR beta sequences and around 280 Gb of sequence data. An early release that covered some 640 HLA-typed donors contained approximately 290 gigabases of sequencing data and tens of millions of unique TCR sequences. Of the approximately 400 genotyped donors, roughly 85% fell in the genetic ancestry cluster associated with self-reported Caucasian donors. The study aimed to test whether cataloging public T cell receptors could reveal signatures of past pathogen exposure. Using immunosequencing, the study profiled T cell repertoires from approximately 700 subjects and related those repertoires to cytomegalovirus serostatus. Along with the roughly 670-subject first cohort, a separate validation cohort of roughly 110 different subjects was used. To predict cytomegalovirus infection status, the study combined high-throughput TCR immunosequencing, statistical association of individual TCRs with disease status, and machine learning. To study patterns of TCR occurrence, a later analysis re-analyzed previously published TCR beta repertoires from hundreds of donors and added high-resolution HLA genotyping. Rather than using new phenotypic data, the later analysis identified candidate immune exposures from TCR beta sequences and from how often those sequences occurred across donors. In an earlier analysis of roughly 580 of the donors, high-throughput TCR beta sequencing was used to judge whether each TCR beta V gene segment behaved as functional or pseudogenic. Alongside the repertoire data, information on donor age, sex, ethnicity and CMV serostatus was compiled. In a later genetic analysis, genome-wide SNP genotypes for 398 of the 666 donors were used, and that subset was treated as a discovery cohort. Every repertoire in the discovery cohort had been generated on one and the same sequencing platform. HLA typing covered class I and class II loci at four-digit resolution. The number of typed donors differed by locus: roughly 629-640 for A, B, C, DRB1 and DQB1; approximately 520 for DQA1; some 590 for DPA1; and 450 to 480 for DPB1. Because of strong linkage in the cohort, roughly five DR-DQ haplotypes were treated as single units for association and clustering. On average, around 240,000 unique TCR beta nucleotide sequences were sequenced per donor among fewer than 500 genotyped donors of the cohort, with about 17% of those sequences being non-productive. Study-wide findings and limitations: Across donors, most TCR sequences were observed very rarely, whereas some public TCRs were present in many individuals. In an earlier analysis of approximately 590 of the donors, most TCR beta V segments appeared in productive rearrangements about 90% or about 30% of the time, broadly matching IMGT annotations. According to a later genetic analysis, donors in an Asian-associated ancestry cluster had fewer N-insertions in productive TCRs than the approximately 630-donor mean. A later genetic analysis associated a missense DCLRE1C variant with V-gene and J-gene trimming of TCR beta chains, and an independent cohort replicated the association. Correlated functional status among segregating V segments might reflect linkage disequilibrium, but an unknown experimental factor could not be ruled out. The 87-base-pair reads could not distinguish some IMGT-functional V segments, including TRBV6-2 and TRBV6-3, so those segments were excluded. A further reported finding was that TCR beta sequences accurately predicted the HLA-A and HLA-B alleles for most subjects in the first cohort. When HLA alleles, especially DR and DQ, strongly co-occurred, TCR associations were difficult to assign to individual alleles. In a later analysis, the rate of TCR association differed among HLA loci, with DRB1 alleles having the most associated TCRs and HLA-C alleles having the fewest. A few of the identified cytomegalovirus-associated TCR beta chains were confirmed in vitro to be specific for cytomegalovirus antigens. The cohort was sequenced for TCR beta chains only, and without alpha or paired-chain data the features that could be detected were limited. Presence/absence analyses assumed roughly uniform sequencing depth across donors, an assumption that may not hold. According to the authors, the approach could potentially be generalized to other disease states and immunological phenotypes. A total of 150 to 200 TCR beta chains were listed by the study as associated with cytomegalovirus. In a later analysis, several top co-occurrence clusters were reported to appear linked to parvovirus B19, influenza, CMV and Epstein-Barr virus. The earlier analysis of 587 of the donors excluded fewer than 20 rarely observed V segments, including chromosome 9 orphons, because counts were too low. At a false discovery rate of 0.05, a later analysis linked 16,951 TCR beta sequences to specific HLA alleles. Because some donors lacked HLA typing at each locus, the association tests relied only on the typed subset. Cytomegalovirus status was reported to be diagnosed by the classifier with high specificity and sensitivity in both the original and validation cohorts. A cluster of highly shared sequence variants was judged likely to be a technical artifact of the sequencing pipeline. In a later analysis, HLA-associated TCR beta chains showed more clonal expansion and lower generation probabilities than non-associated chains that were equally common. According to a later analysis, most CMV-associated TCR beta chains appeared to be HLA-restricted, and the HLA associations seemed to be driven largely by CMV exposure. For the cohort, immune exposure information was limited to CMV serostatus.

From V the trimming removes 6 bases and from J it removes 4 bases, while the gene matches leave 8 bases of the junction unaccounted for. The CDR3 runs 15 residues from the cysteine to the phenylalanine. The read is trimmed to its CDR3 DNA, 45 bases read in frame from base 1. The germline V gene gives CDR1 as MGHRA and CDR2 as YSYEKL. Receptors were amplified or captured by the immunoSEQ multiplex PCR assay. A mixture of 60 forward primers for TCR Vbeta segments and 13 reverse primers for TCR Jbeta segments was used in the multiplex PCR. The CDR3 region of rearranged TCR beta genes was amplified from genomic DNA with a multiplex PCR assay. The Illumina HiSeq System was used to sequence the amplified TCR beta libraries as 87-base-pair reads. Per the source publication's procedure: A later analysis tallied 80 million to 95 million unique TCR beta chains across the 610 or so repertoires, and some 10 million of those chains were shared by two or more donors. To remove PCR and sequencing errors, raw reads were error-corrected and collapsed into unique sequences using a nearest-neighbor algorithm that merged closely related sequences. Alignment of CDR3 sequences to IMGT reference sequences was used to assign V, D and J gene segments. For a sequence to be retained, a match of at least six nucleotides to both a V gene segment and a J gene segment was required. Rearrangements were classified as productive when the CDR3 lacked stop codons and remained in frame with V and J, and all other rearrangements were classified as non-productive. Following IMGT convention, CDR3 was defined as the stretch from the second conserved V-encoded cysteine to the conserved J-encoded phenylalanine. In an earlier analysis of 500 to 650 of the donors, sequences lacking an unambiguous match to a single V gene segment were excluded. In an earlier analysis of 450 to 750 of the donors, a V segment was called functional when productive rearrangements were above 56.7%, and segregating when the standard deviation between donors exceeded 5%. A statistical classification framework was built to diagnose cytomegalovirus status from the catalog of TCR beta chain sequences. A later analysis assigned V and J genes by comparing TCR nucleotide sequences with IMGT/GENE-DB human TR gene sequences. Using the TCRdist pipeline, a later analysis assigned CDR3 sequences along with most-parsimonious VDJ recombination scenarios. In a later analysis, each TCR beta chain was defined by its CDR3 amino acid sequence together with its V-gene family, and reads lacking a unique V-gene family were excluded. To address suspected cross-contamination and a sequencing artifact, a later analysis removed around 590 highly shared, low-generation-probability nucleotide sequences. In a later analysis, a clonal expansion index for each public chain was calculated from normalized within-repertoire ranks of inferred template counts. A later analysis computed generation probabilities with a VDJ recombination model fitted to out-of-frame rearrangements, and checked the results against IGoR. A later analysis scored TCR-TCR, TCR-HLA and TCR-CMV co-occurrence with hypergeometric tests, applying a repertoire-size bias correction to TCR pairs. To estimate false discovery rates, a later analysis permuted the HLA or CMV assignments 20 times. In a later analysis, co-occurring TCRs were grouped using DBSCAN, with TCRdist sequence similarity added in when clustering inside HLA-allele-positive subsets. Repertoires with fewer than 30,000 or more than 120,000 public chains were left out of co-occurrence clustering, as were about 5 repertoires with anomalous nucleotide sharing. Here the immuneACCESS table is served through TCRdb, limited to in-frame sequences with V and J called. Missing clones are a known gap in these copies; in checked studies unresolved V genes cover under half, and the rest lacks a known reason. The V and J calls and clone size were taken over from that table, and D and trimming were inferred from the DNA. The table for this sample lists 65,000 to 85,000 clones; under 80% of them were counted only once. The top ten clones comprise around 15% of the sample.

In total, 666 healthy bone marrow donors made up the cohort. All cohort members were sampled while nominally healthy, although unrecorded immune exposures were likely present. The donor tested CMV seropositive, placing the donor among the roughly 270 seropositive members of the cohort. A peripheral blood sample was collected from each donor, and TCR beta sequencing was performed on peripheral blood mononuclear cells. Genomic DNA extraction from the blood cell samples was performed with the Qiagen DNeasy Blood Extraction Kit. The TCR sequence derives from a male donor in good health and CMV-seropositive. Sequenced sample: PBMCs. Recombination connected TRBV4-1 to TRBJ2-1, and TRBD2 matches 8 of the central bases. CDR3 loop: CASRASGRPYNEQFF. At the DNA level, the sequence is TGCGCCAGCAGAGCAAGCGGGAGACCTTACAATGAGCAGTTCTTC.